Listed below are T cell receptor beta chains from one sample, sequenced in a study of T-cell reconstitution after alpha-beta-depleted transplantation in children. TCRdb reprocessed the PCR reads via MiXCR and lists one record per CDR3 protein. The sample lists over 150,000 distinct CDR3 sequences, roughly 6.3% seen once, with under 5% in the top ten. Sequenced here: PBMCs, sampled before TCRalphabeta/CD19-depleted stem cell transplant. The receptors stem from a girl under three years old with combined immunodeficiency, due to receive a stem cell transplant. The CDR3 runs from the conserved cysteine through the conserved F or W. The D gene is left open where the match is weak. Rows give clone size only sometimes, using once, few, many, or a class for an expanded clone.

>many|TRBV28|TRBD2|TRBJ2-2
TGTGCCAGCAGTTACCCCGGACTAGCGGGACCCGGGGAGCTGTTTTTT
CASSYPGLAGPGELFF
>many|TRBV7-9|.|TRBJ1-1
TGTGCCAGCAGCTTAGCCCCCCCCACAAGTAGCGTGAACACTGAAGCTTTCTTT
CASSLAPPTSSVNTEAFF
>many|TRBV4-3|.|TRBJ2-7
TGCGCCAGCAGCCCCACTACGGTAACCTACGAGCAGTACTTC
CASSPTTVTYEQYF
>many|TRBV4-1|.|TRBJ2-7
TGCGCCAGCAGCCAAGACCGGGTAGGGAACTACGAGCAGTACTTC
CASSQDRVGNYEQYF
>few|TRBV28|TRBD1|TRBJ2-7
TGTGCCAGCAGTTTCGGGACAGGGGGCCTAATTTTTCCCTACGAGCAGTACTTC
CASSFGTGGLIFPYEQYF
>many|TRBV6-5|TRBD2|TRBJ2-7
TGTGCCAGCAGCGCACCCGGACTAGGGCGGGACGAGCAGTACTTC
CASSAPGLGRDEQYF
>many|TRBV20-1|TRBD1|TRBJ1-1
TGCAGTGCTAGAGATTATCTTGGGCAGGGGGCCCACTATAGCGCTGAAGCTTTCTTT
CSARDYLGQGAHYSAEAFF
>many|TRBV7-6|.|TRBJ2-1
TGTGCCAGCAGCCCCCTGGGCCCTAACAATGAGCAGTTCTTC
CASSPLGPNNEQFF
>many|TRBV7-6|TRBD2|TRBJ2-1
TGTGCCAGCACTGGCGGGAGTGGTGAGCAGTTCTTC
CASTGGSGEQFF
>few|TRBV20-1|.|TRBJ1-5
TGCAGTGCCACACAGGGCGCCCTGAGCAATCAGCCCCAGCATTTT
CSATQGALSNQPQHF
>many|TRBV12-3/TRBV12-4|TRBD2|TRBJ2-7
TGTGCCAGCAGCCGGACTAGCGGGAGCGGGCAGTACTTC
CASSRTSGSGQYF
>many|TRBV5-1|TRBD2|TRBJ2-1
TGCGCCAGCAGCTTATCCGGGACTAGCGGGATAAATGAGCAGTTCTTC
CASSLSGTSGINEQFF
>many|TRBV11-2|.|TRBJ2-5
TGTGCCAGCAGCCCAACCCCTGGGACACCACAAGAGACCCAGTACTTC
CASSPTPGTPQETQYF
>many|TRBV7-2|TRBD1|TRBJ1-2
TGTGCCAGCACAAACAGGGGTATCTCCTATGGCTACACCTTC
CASTNRGISYGYTF
>many|TRBV28|.|TRBJ2-4
TGTGCCAGCAGTCTACAGGGAAATGTCGAGGAAAACATTCAGTACTTC
CASSLQGNVEENIQYF
>.|TRBV7-2|.|TRBJ2-7
TGTGCCAGCAGCCCAGGCAGGGGCTTTGAGCAGTACTTC
CASSPGRGFEQYF
>many|TRBV12-1|.|TRBJ2-3
TGTGCCAGCAGACATCCTCCTAGCACAGATACGCAGTATTTT
CASRHPPSTDTQYF
>many|TRBV6-1|TRBD2|TRBJ2-7
TGTGCCAGCAGTGAACAGTGGGAGGGCTACGAGCAGTACTTC
CASSEQWEGYEQYF